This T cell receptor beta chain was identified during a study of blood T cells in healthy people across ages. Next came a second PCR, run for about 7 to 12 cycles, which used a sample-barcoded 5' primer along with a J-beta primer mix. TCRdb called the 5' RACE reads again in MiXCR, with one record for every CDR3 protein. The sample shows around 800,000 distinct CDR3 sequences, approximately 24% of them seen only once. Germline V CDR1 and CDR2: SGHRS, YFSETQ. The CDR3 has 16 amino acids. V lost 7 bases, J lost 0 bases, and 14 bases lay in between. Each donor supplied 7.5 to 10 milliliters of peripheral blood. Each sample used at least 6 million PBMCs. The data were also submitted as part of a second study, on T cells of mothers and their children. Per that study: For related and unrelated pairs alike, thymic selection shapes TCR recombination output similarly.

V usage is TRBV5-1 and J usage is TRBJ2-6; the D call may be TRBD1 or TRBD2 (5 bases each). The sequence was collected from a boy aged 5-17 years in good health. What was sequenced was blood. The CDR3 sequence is CASGLLGASGANVLTF. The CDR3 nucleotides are TGCGCCAGCGGCCTTCTCGGGGCCTCTGGGGCCAACGTCCTGACTTTC.